The 24 T cell receptor beta chains reported below all come from one sample, sequenced in a study of neurological immune-mediated disorders. Sample time point: longitudinal time-point 3. TCRdb re-derived calls from the 5' RACE reads in MiXCR, one entry per CDR3 protein. The repertoire holds about 80,000 distinct CDR3 sequences, with 4.3% as singletons. Sequences were obtained from PBMCs. The receptor set was obtained from a woman aged 60 to 75 with multiple sclerosis.

This clonotype was counted many times. The chain couples TRBV20-1 to TRBJ1-2; perhaps TRBD1 as D (5 bases). There are 12 residues in the CDR3. V lost 0 bases and J lost 4, with 6 bases in between. CDR1 DFQATT and CDR2 SNEGSKA come from the germline V gene (reference sequence). The CDR3, as DNA: TGCAGTGCTAGAGAGGGGACCTATGGCTACACCTTC. Protein product: CSAREGTYGYTF.

This clonotype was seen many times. The chain has TRBV2 and TRBJ2-1; 8 positions match TRBD2. From germline, CDR1 is SNHLY and CDR2 FYNNEI. J was trimmed by 5 bases and V by 6 bases; bases with no gene match: 6. CDR3 size: 14 residues. The CDR3 coding sequence is TGTGCCAGCAGGCGACTAGCGACAGACAATGAGCAGTTCTTC. It codes for CASRRLATDNEQFF. Combining the CDR3 with reference TRBV2 and TRBJ2-1 gives the whole variable domain EPEVTQTPSHQVTQMGQEVILRCVPISNHLYFYWYRQILGQKVEFLVSFYNNEISEKSEIFDDQFSVERPDGSNFTLKIRSTKLEDSAMYFCASRRLATDNEQFFGPGTRLTVL.

This clonotype has at least ten counts. The rearrangement joins TRBV10-1 to TRBJ2-1, with 8 bases that match TRBD1. This CDR3 region has 15 residues. Germline CDR1 WNHNN, CDR2 SYGVQD (reference sequence). The junction had 6 bases not matched to a gene; V was cut back by 6 bases and J by 2 bases. CDR3 in DNA: TGCGCCAGCAGCCCCAGGACAGGGCCCTACAATGAGCAGTTCTTC. Its protein product is CASSPRTGPYNEQFF.

This clonotype was seen ten or more times. The gene calls are TRBV5-1 and TRBJ2-7; TRBD2 matches at 9 bases. The germline V gene encodes CDR1 SGHRS and CDR2 YFSETQ. With V trimmed by 2 bases and J by 2 bases, 5 bases remained unmatched. This CDR3 has 15 amino acids. CDR3 in amino acids: CASSLTGLATYEQYF. The DNA of the CDR3 is TGCGCCAGCAGCTTAACGGGACTAGCAACCTACGAGCAGTACTTC.

This clonotype has ten or more counts. This chain uses TRBV18 with TRBJ2-1, with D maybe TRBD1 (5 bases). The CDR3 spans 11 residues. CDR1 is KGHSH, CDR2 LQKENI, per germline. The V gene lost 5 bases and the J gene lost 7 bases, with 6 bases spanning the gap. The CDR3 reads CASSDRNEQFF. The CDR3 region has the DNA TGTGCCAGCTCAGACAGAAATGAGCAGTTCTTC.

This clonotype was seen at least ten times. The chain has TRBV7-2 and TRBJ1-1; D remains ambiguous. Germline CDR1 and CDR2: SGHTA and FQGNSA. V shed 2 bases and J shed 10 bases, with 14 bases lying between them. This CDR3 spans 13 amino acids. The CDR3 DNA reads as TGTGCCAGCAGCTTATTTAAAGACCGTGGAGCTTTCTTT. It specifies CASSLFKDRGAFF.

This clonotype appeared many times. The V call is TRBV5-5, the J call TRBJ1-1; D unresolved. The germline CDR1 and CDR2 sequences are SGHKS and YYEKEE (reference sequence). This CDR3 spans 14 amino acids. Deletions cut 1 base from V and 0 bases from J, with 7 bases between. As DNA, the CDR3 is TGTGCCAGCAGCTTGTGGCAGATGAACACTGAAGCTTTCTTT. It translates to CASSLWQMNTEAFF.

Many counts were recorded for this clonotype. V usage is TRBV20-1 and J usage is TRBJ1-2; D unclear. The CDR3 covers 12 residues. V lost 5 bases to trimming and J lost 7 bases, with 14 bases between them. The germline gives CDR1 DFQATT, CDR2 SNEGSKA (reference sequence). This CDR3 is CSASIVGGGYTF. The DNA for the CDR3 is TGCAGTGCTTCCATTGTTGGTGGTGGCTACACCTTC.

This clonotype came up many times. The rearrangement joins TRBV11-2 to TRBJ2-3; D not resolved. Trimming shortened V by 3 bases and J by 3 bases, and 7 bases separated the two germline ends. From germline, CDR1 is SGHAT and CDR2 FQNNGV. This CDR3 is 13 amino acids long. CDR3 region: CASSFPPTDTQYF. CDR3 nucleotide sequence: TGTGCCAGCAGCTTTCCCCCAACAGATACGCAGTATTTT.

In its sample, this clonotype was seen many times. This sequence joins TRBV14 and TRBJ1-2; no clear D gene. CDR1 and CDR2 from the germline V gene are SGHDN and FVKESK. V was trimmed by 1 base and J by 5 bases, leaving 5 bases between them. The CDR3 runs to 12 residues. CDR3 amino acids: CASSQALYGYTF. The DNA of the CDR3 is TGTGCCAGCAGCCAAGCCCTTTATGGCTACACCTTC.

At least ten counts were recorded for this clonotype. The rearrangement links TRBV5-1 to TRBJ1-2, with unresolved D. Germline V gene data show CDR1 as SGHRS and CDR2 as YFSETQ. The CDR3 runs to 13 residues. Trimming took off 1 base at V and 1 base at J, with 5 bases between the two ends. CDR3 sequence (DNA): TGCGCCAGCAGCTTGCAGATTAACTATGGCTACACCTTC. Amino acids: CASSLQINYGYTF.

This clonotype has at least ten counts. The gene calls are TRBV6-5 and TRBJ1-5, with D unclear. Germline-derived CDR1 and CDR2 are MNHEY and SVGAGI. The CDR3 consists of 13 residues. V was shortened by 1 base and J by 4 bases, with 5 bases between the two germline ends. The CDR3 DNA reads TGTGCCAGCAGTTACTTCGAGAATCAGCCCCAGCATTTT. The encoded protein is CASSYFENQPQHF.

This clonotype was recorded many times. The chain joins TRBV28 to TRBJ1-4; no clear D. V lost 6 bases and J 8 bases, leaving 22 bases between the germline ends. This CDR3 comprises 16 residues. Germline CDR1 MDHEN, CDR2 SYDVKM. CDR3 protein: CASSLARAGSREKLFF. Written as DNA, the CDR3 is TGTGCCAGCAGCCTAGCAAGGGCGGGATCGCGGGAAAAACTGTTTTTT.

In this sample, this clonotype turned up many times. This chain uses TRBV10-3 with TRBJ2-2; 7 bases are shared with TRBD1. This CDR3 has 13 amino acids. J lost 13 bases, V lost 8 bases, and 13 bases had no gene match. Germline V gives CDR1 ENHRY, CDR2 SYGVKD. CDR3: CAIPQTGTAGLFF. CDR3 bases: TGTGCCATCCCCCAGACAGGGACGGCTGGGCTGTTTTTT.

In its sample, this clonotype was seen many times. This chain uses TRBV6-5 with TRBJ1-1; D unclear. CDR3 length equals 14 residues. V was pared by 2 bases and J by 0 bases, with 7 bases between. Germline CDR1 MNHEY, CDR2 SVGAGI. CDR3 sequence (DNA): TGTGCCAGCAGTTACGGAGTGGTGAACACTGAAGCTTTCTTT. Translation: CASSYGVVNTEAFF.

This clonotype has only a few counts. A much larger clone is a single base away; this may be a read error. The chain links TRBV9 to TRBJ1-5; no clear D gene. Germline values: CDR1 SGDLS, CDR2 YYNGEE. The CDR3 covers 14 residues. Trimming shortened V by 3 bases and J by 8 bases, and 15 bases separated the two germline ends. The CDR3 here is CASSATTAKKPQHF. Written as DNA, the CDR3 is TGTGCCAGCAGCGCAACGACGGCGAAAAAGCCCCAGCATTTT.

This clonotype was detected many times. V is TRBV5-1 and J is TRBJ2-3; the D is unclear. Trimming took off 0 bases at V and 1 base at J, with 9 bases between the two ends. From germline, CDR1 is SGHRS and CDR2 YFSETQ. This CDR3 has 15 residues. CDR3 amino acids: CASSLEVQGTDTQYF. The CDR3 bases are TGCGCCAGCAGCTTGGAAGTTCAGGGCACAGATACGCAGTATTTT. The whole variable domain, filled in from reference TRBV5-1 and TRBJ2-3, reads KAGVTQTPRYLIKTRGQQVTLSCSPISGHRSVSWYQQTPGQGLQFLFEYFSETQRNKGNFPGRFSGRQFSNSRSEMNVSTLELGDSALYLCASSLEVQGTDTQYFGPGTRLTVL.

There are many counts of this clonotype. This rearrangement joins TRBV28 to TRBJ1-2; TRBD1 aligns across 7 bases. This CDR3 has 15 residues. Germline values: CDR1 MDHEN, CDR2 SYDVKM. Unmatched junction bases numbered 16, after V lost 8 bases and J lost 7 bases. CDR3 in DNA: TGTGCCAGCTATTCCGACAGGGCGTTCGGAGGTGGCTACACCTTC. It translates to CASYSDRAFGGGYTF.

Remarks on this clonotype: Since a much larger clone is just one base distant, this may be a read error. The CDR3 here is CATGGQGAGNTIYF. The CDR3 nucleotides are TGTGCCACTGGAGGACAGGGGGCTGGAAACACCATATATTTT. The rearrangement links TRBV2 to TRBJ1-3; 10 nucleotides match TRBD1. Germline-derived CDR1 and CDR2 are SNHLY and FYNNEI. The CDR3 consists of 14 residues. V was pared by 10 bases and J by 2 bases, with 5 bases of the junction left unmatched. The full variable domain, in which reference TRBV2 and TRBJ1-3 provide the parts outside the CDR3, is EPEVTQTPSHQVTQMGQEVILRCVPISNHLYFYWYRQILGQKVEFLVSFYNNEISEKSEIFDDQFSVERPDGSNFTLKIRSTKLEDSAMYFCATGGQGAGNTIYFGEGSWLTVV.

Notes on this clonotype: A much larger clone lies one base from this, so it may be a read error. The chain recombines TRBV28 with TRBJ2-7; the D is unclear. Germline CDR1 MDHEN, CDR2 SYDVKM. V dropped 2 bases and J dropped 5 bases, with 7 bases sitting between them. The CDR3 covers 12 residues. CDR3: CASSLEVNEQYF. CDR3 nucleotides: TGTGCCAGCAGTTTAGAGGTAAACGAGCAGTACTTC.

This clonotype has a count of ten or more. This chain uses TRBV3-1 with TRBJ2-7, with 9 bases that match TRBD1. This CDR3 is 17 amino acids long. Losses at the gene ends were 4 bases for V and 7 bases for J; bases not matched to a gene: 17. Germline V CDR1 and CDR2: LGHDT, YNNKEL (reference sequence). The CDR3 region has the DNA TGTGCCAGCAGCCCTATCCTACAGGGGGCCCACCTGGGGGAGCAGTACTTC. Protein product: CASSPILQGAHLGEQYF.

This clonotype was detected many times. This chain uses TRBV7-9 with TRBJ1-5; no clear D gene. Germline loops: CDR1 SEHNR, CDR2 FQNEAQ (reference sequence). V lost 1 base and J lost 4, with 2 bases in between. The CDR3 is made up of 12 amino acids. The CDR3, as DNA: TGTGCCAGCAGCTTAGAGAATCAGCCCCAGCATTTT. Its protein product is CASSLENQPQHF. Supplemented by reference TRBV7-9 and TRBJ1-5, the full variable domain reads DTGVSQNPRHKITKRGQNVTFRCDPISEHNRLYWYRQTLGQGPEFLTYFQNEAQLEKSRLLSDRFSAERPKGSFSTLEIQRTEQGDSAMYLCASSLENQPQHFGDGTRLSIL.

This clonotype was detected ten times or more. The chain links TRBV20-1 to TRBJ1-5; 9 nucleotides align to TRBD1. In germline, CDR1 is DFQATT, CDR2 SNEGSKA (reference sequence). The CDR3 has 16 residues. V lost 5 bases and J lost 1; bases outside the gene matches: 9. For the CDR3, the DNA is TGCAGTGCTCCTAAACAGGGGGCGGCAAGCAATCAGCCCCAGCATTTT. Translated, it gives CSAPKQGAASNQPQHF.

In this sample, this clonotype turned up many times. The gene calls are TRBV5-1 and TRBJ1-1; D gene ambiguous. The CDR3 length is 14 residues. Trimming shortened V by 0 bases and J by 0 bases, and 6 bases separated the two germline ends. Germline CDR1 is SGHRS and CDR2 is YFSETQ. The CDR3 DNA sequence: TGCGCCAGCAGCTTGGGCAGCGTGAACACTGAAGCTTTCTTT. Its protein product is CASSLGSVNTEAFF.